This T cell receptor (beta chain) was identified in a study of blood T cell repertoires in COVID-19. Study in general: Specimens from acute and convalescent COVID-19 originated in the United States, Italy and Spain. PBMCs, B-cell-depleted T cells, or T cells were the source of the cDNA or gDNA that made up the material.

Germline V gives CDR1 KGHSH, CDR2 LQKENI. Trimming cost V 3 bases and J 4 bases; bases outside gene matches: 1. This CDR3 has 14 residues. Original data processing: Amplification from reference gene primers served as the basis for estimated nucleated cell counts. Data came from immunoSEQ multiplex PCR; TCRdb stores just in-frame clones and leaves some out. The DNA was the basis for D and trimming; V, J and clone size are from that table. The data contain about 76,000 clones, about 88% of them singletons. This sequence was found in a man between 50 and 59 years old with acute or convalescent COVID-19. Sequencing was done on a sample of peripheral blood. V usage is TRBV18 and J usage is TRBJ1-4; TRBD1 matches 8 bases. CDR3 amino acids: CASSPGQVNEKLFF. The CDR3 DNA sequence: TGTGCCAGCTCACCGGGACAGGTTAATGAAAAACTGTTTTTT.